This T cell receptor (beta chain) was recovered during a study of cytomegalovirus exposure and HLA in healthy donors (dated by TCRdb to the late 2010s). Turning to the overall study: In an earlier analysis of 587 of the donors, 276 Gb of sequence data and 100 million or so unique TCR beta sequences from 150 million to 200 million T cells were reported. About 300 gigabases of sequencing data and 80 million or so unique TCR sequences were included in an early release covering roughly 600 HLA-typed donors. Of the 398 genotyped donors, 65% to 90% fell in the genetic ancestry cluster associated with self-reported Caucasian donors. The study was designed to test whether signatures of past pathogen exposure could be identified by cataloging public T cell receptors. The study profiled the T cell repertoires of hundreds of subjects by immunosequencing and related them to cytomegalovirus serostatus. Besides the first cohort of roughly 700 subjects, a separate validation cohort made up of over a hundred different subjects was used. To predict cytomegalovirus infection status, the study combined high-throughput TCR immunosequencing, statistical association of individual TCRs with disease status, and machine learning. To study patterns of TCR occurrence, a later analysis re-analyzed previously published TCR beta repertoires from more than 550 donors and added high-resolution HLA genotyping. In the later analysis, no new phenotypic data were used to find candidate immune exposures; instead, reliance was placed on TCR beta sequences and their occurrence across donors. In an earlier analysis of 587 of the donors, high-throughput TCR beta sequencing was used to judge whether each TCR beta V gene segment behaved as functional or pseudogenic. Donor age, sex, ethnicity and CMV serostatus were compiled alongside the repertoire data. A later genetic analysis used genome-wide SNP genotypes for about 60% of the roughly 700 donors, treating that subset as a discovery cohort. Every discovery cohort repertoire had been produced on one sequencing platform. HLA typing covered class I and class II loci at four-digit resolution. Typing coverage varied by locus: 629-630 donors for A, B, C, DRB1 and DQB1; under 550 for DQA1; over 600 for DPA1; roughly 450 for DPB1. Because of strong linkage in the cohort, roughly five DR-DQ haplotypes were treated as single units for association and clustering. On average, around 230,000 unique TCR beta nucleotide sequences were sequenced per donor among fewer than 500 genotyped donors of the cohort, with roughly 19% of those sequences being non-productive. The study at large found these results: Some IMGT-functional V segments, including TRBV6-2 and TRBV6-3, could not be told apart with the 87-base-pair reads, so those segments were excluded. Broadly in line with IMGT annotations, most TCR beta V segments showed up in productive rearrangements about 87% or about 30% of the time in an earlier analysis of approximately 600 of the donors. When HLA alleles, especially DR and DQ, strongly co-occurred, TCR associations were difficult to assign to individual alleles. A cluster of highly shared sequence variants was judged likely to represent a technical artifact of the sequencing pipeline. The authors suggested that the approach could potentially be generalized to other disease states and immunological phenotypes. While some public TCRs were present in many individuals, most TCR sequences turned up only very rarely across donors. For the cohort, immune exposure information was limited to CMV serostatus. Compared with equally common non-associated chains, HLA-associated TCR beta chains in a later analysis were more clonally expanded and had lower generation probabilities. Several of the top co-occurrence clusters appeared to be linked to parvovirus B19, influenza, CMV and Epstein-Barr virus, according to a later analysis. Specific HLA alleles were associated with 15,000 to 20,000 TCR beta sequences at a false discovery rate of 0.05 in a later analysis. In a later analysis, TCR association rates were found to vary across HLA loci, with the most associated TCRs seen for DRB1 alleles and the fewest for HLA-C alleles. The presence/absence analyses assumed that sequencing depth was roughly uniform across donors, and that assumption may not be true. Because counts were too low, around 18 rarely observed V segments, including chromosome 9 orphons, were left out of the earlier analysis of 587 of the donors. A further reported finding was that TCR beta sequences accurately predicted the HLA-A and HLA-B alleles for most subjects in the first cohort. V-gene and J-gene trimming of TCR beta chains was associated with a missense DCLRE1C variant in a later genetic analysis, and the association was replicated in an independent cohort. The classifier was reported to diagnose cytomegalovirus status with high specificity and sensitivity in both the original and validation cohorts. A few of the identified cytomegalovirus-associated TCR beta chains were confirmed in vitro to be specific for cytomegalovirus antigens. The cohort was sequenced for TCR beta chains only, and without alpha or paired-chain data the features that could be detected were limited. Because HLA typing was missing for some donors at each locus, association tests included only the typed subset. In a later genetic analysis, fewer N-insertions in productive TCRs were reported among donors in an Asian-associated ancestry cluster than the roughly 640-donor mean. Correlated functional status among segregating V segments might be attributable to linkage disequilibrium, but an unknown experimental factor could not be ruled out. In a later analysis, most CMV-associated TCR beta chains were found to appear HLA-restricted, with HLA associations seemingly driven largely by CMV exposure. The study listed around 160 TCR beta chains as associated with cytomegalovirus.

The method was the immunoSEQ multiplex PCR assay. The multiplex PCR relied on a mix of 60 forward primers for TCR Vbeta segments and 13 reverse primers for TCR Jbeta segments. Amplification of the CDR3 region of rearranged TCR beta genes was performed with a multiplex PCR assay on genomic DNA. The Illumina HiSeq System was used to sequence the amplified TCR beta libraries as 87-base-pair reads. The paper's data handling went like this. In a later analysis, 77 million or so unique TCR beta chains were counted across the roughly 610 repertoires, and approximately 9.9 million of these chains were shared by at least two donors. A nearest-neighbor algorithm error-corrected the raw reads and collapsed the reads into unique sequences, merging closely related sequences to remove PCR and sequencing errors. To assign V, D and J gene segments, CDR3 sequences were aligned to IMGT reference sequences. For a sequence to be retained, at least a six-nucleotide match to both a V gene segment and a J gene segment was required. Rearrangements were classified as productive when the CDR3 lacked stop codons and remained in frame with V and J, and all other rearrangements were classified as non-productive. CDR3 was defined by IMGT convention, running from the second conserved V-encoded cysteine to the conserved J-encoded phenylalanine. The earlier analysis of about 530 of the donors excluded any sequence lacking an unambiguous match to a single V gene segment. In an earlier analysis of approximately 560 of the donors, a V segment was called functional when productive rearrangements were above 56.7%, and segregating when the standard deviation between donors exceeded 5%. A statistical classification framework was built for diagnosing cytomegalovirus status from the catalog of TCR beta chain sequences. A later analysis assigned V and J genes by comparing TCR nucleotide sequences with IMGT/GENE-DB human TR gene sequences. The TCRdist pipeline was used in a later analysis to assign CDR3 sequences and most-parsimonious VDJ recombination scenarios. In a later analysis, each TCR beta chain was defined by its CDR3 amino acid sequence together with its V-gene family, and reads without a unique V-gene family were excluded. To address suspected cross-contamination and a sequencing artifact, a later analysis removed several hundred highly shared, low-generation-probability nucleotide sequences. A later analysis calculated a clonal expansion index for each public chain from normalized within-repertoire ranks of inferred template counts. In a later analysis, generation probabilities were computed with a VDJ recombination model fitted to out-of-frame rearrangements, and the resulting probabilities were checked against IGoR. Hypergeometric tests were used in a later analysis to score TCR-TCR, TCR-HLA and TCR-CMV co-occurrence, with a repertoire-size bias correction applied to the TCR pairs. A later analysis estimated false discovery rates by permuting HLA or CMV assignments 20 times. In a later analysis, co-occurring TCRs were grouped with DBSCAN, and TCRdist sequence similarity was added when clustering was performed within HLA-allele-positive subsets. For co-occurrence clustering, repertoires with fewer than 30,000 or more than 120,000 public chains were excluded, along with 5 or 6 repertoires with anomalous nucleotide sharing. In TCRdb, the immuneACCESS table is reduced to in-frame sequences with V and J assigned. These tables do not hold every clone; where another copy was compared, an unresolved V gene accounts for under half, and the others remain unexplained. V and J calls plus clone size are reproduced from that table; the DNA served to infer D and trimming. The sample table holds some 130,000 clones, of which around 76% were seen once. The ten largest clonotypes hold roughly 7.3% of the sample.

In the case of this clone: There is no known antigen for this receptor. The record has no base qualities; no much larger clone is one base away.

The cohort was made up of roughly 670 healthy bone marrow donors. At the time of sampling, every cohort member was nominally healthy, though immune exposures that went unrecorded were likely present. The donor tested CMV seronegative and was one of the 352 seronegative cohort members. Every donor gave a peripheral blood sample, and the peripheral blood mononuclear cells from that sample were used for TCR beta sequencing. Genomic DNA was extracted from the blood cell samples with the Qiagen DNeasy Blood Extraction Kit. From the cysteine through the phenylalanine, the CDR3 covers 13 amino acids. Left in the record is the CDR3 DNA by itself, 39 bases read in frame from the first base. At the junction V is shortened by 5 bases and J by 1 base, with 8 bases in between. From a lookup of the germline V gene, CDR1 and CDR2 are SGHTA and FQGNSA.

This clonotype was sampled from a male donor in good health and CMV-seronegative. The sequence links TRBV7-2 to TRBJ2-5, with an unclear D gene assignment. The specimen was PBMCs. The nucleotide sequence is given as TGTGCCAGCAGCCCACCCAGCCAAGAGACCCAGTACTTC. This translates into CASSPPSQETQYF.